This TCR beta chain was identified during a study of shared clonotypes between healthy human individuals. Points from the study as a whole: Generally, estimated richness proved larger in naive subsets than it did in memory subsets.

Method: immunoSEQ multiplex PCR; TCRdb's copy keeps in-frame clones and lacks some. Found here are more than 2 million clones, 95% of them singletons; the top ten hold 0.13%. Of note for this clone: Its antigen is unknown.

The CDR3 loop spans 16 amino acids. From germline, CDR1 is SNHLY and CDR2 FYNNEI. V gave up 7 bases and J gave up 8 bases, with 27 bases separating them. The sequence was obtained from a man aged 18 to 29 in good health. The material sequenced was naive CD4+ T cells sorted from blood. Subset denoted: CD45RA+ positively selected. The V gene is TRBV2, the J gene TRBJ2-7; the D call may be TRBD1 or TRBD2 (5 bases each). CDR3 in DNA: TGTGCCAGCAATCCCGAGACGGCAGGGACGCTATATAAGCAGTACTTC. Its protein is CASNPETAGTLYKQYF.